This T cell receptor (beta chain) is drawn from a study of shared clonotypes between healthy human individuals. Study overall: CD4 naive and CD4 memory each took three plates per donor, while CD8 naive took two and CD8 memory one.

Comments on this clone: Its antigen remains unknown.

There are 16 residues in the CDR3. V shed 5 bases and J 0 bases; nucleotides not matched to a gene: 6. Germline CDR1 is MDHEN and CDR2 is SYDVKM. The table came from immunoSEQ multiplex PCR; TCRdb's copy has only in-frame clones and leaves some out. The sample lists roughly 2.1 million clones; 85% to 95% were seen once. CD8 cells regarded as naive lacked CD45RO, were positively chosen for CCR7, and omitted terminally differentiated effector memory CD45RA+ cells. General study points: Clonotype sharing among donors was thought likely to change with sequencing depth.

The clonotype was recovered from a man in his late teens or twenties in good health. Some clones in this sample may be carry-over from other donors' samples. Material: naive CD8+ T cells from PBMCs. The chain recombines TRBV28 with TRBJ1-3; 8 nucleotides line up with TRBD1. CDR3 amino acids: CASSVTGALSGNTIYF. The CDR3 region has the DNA TGTGCCAGCAGTGTGACAGGGGCGCTCTCTGGAAACACCATATATTTT.